The rows below give T cell receptor beta chains drawn from one sample of a study of vaccination and CD4 T cells after COVID-19. TCRdb passed the PCR reads through MiXCR, listing each CDR3 protein once. In the table there are 9,900 or so distinct CDR3 sequences, 50% to 55% of which are singletons. These TCRs' antigens remain unknown. Sequenced: CD4+ T cells from blood, cultured in vitro. The receptors originated from a human donor who had recovered from COVID-19. Both conserved end residues are part of each CDR3. A D gene is named only where the DNA matches it firmly. Clone size appears in some rows only: once, few, many, or a class for an expanded clone.

D gene	clone size	J gene	V gene	CDR3 DNA	CDR3 protein
.	.	TRBJ2-3	TRBV20-1	TGCAGTGCTAGAGGGTCCAGCAGCACAGATACGCAGTATTTT	CSARGSSSTDTQYF
.	few	TRBJ2-7	TRBV2	TGTGCCAGCAGTGAATTTCGACCTTCTCTCTACGAGCAGTACTTC	CASSEFRPSLYEQYF
.	once	TRBJ1-2	TRBV12-3/TRBV12-4	TGTGCCAGCCGCGGGGTAAACTATGGCTACACCTTC	CASRGVNYGYTF
TRBD1	.	TRBJ2-5	TRBV15	TGTGCCACCAGCCGTGACAGGGGAAACCAAGAGACCCAGTACTTC	CATSRDRGNQETQYF
TRBD2	.	TRBJ2-7	TRBV6-1	TGTGCCAGCAGTGAAGCGCCTAGCGGTGGGTACGAGCAGTACTTC	CASSEAPSGGYEQYF
TRBD1	once	TRBJ2-3	TRBV25-1	TGTGCCAGCAGTGCAGGGACAGGGAGGACAGGTACGCAGTATTTT	CASSAGTGRTGTQYF
.	once	TRBJ1-2	TRBV7-2	TGTGCCAGCAGCTTAGTACAGGGCGATGGCTACACCTTC	CASSLVQGDGYTF
TRBD2	.	TRBJ2-3	TRBV19	TGTGCCAGTAGTATCGCTAGCGGGAGTTCCACAGATACGCAGTATTTT	CASSIASGSSTDTQYF
.	few	TRBJ1-5	TRBV12-3/TRBV12-4	TGTGCCAGCAGTCCCACAGGGTATGGGGTTCAGCCCCAGCATTTT	CASSPTGYGVQPQHF
.	.	TRBJ2-2	TRBV11-2	TGTGCCAGCAGCTTAGTCCCGGGGGTGAACACCGGGGAGCTGTTTTTT	CASSLVPGVNTGELFF
.	.	TRBJ2-2	TRBV6-1	TGTGCCAGCAGCCAAGAACAGGGTCGGATTGTGAGCACCGGGGAGCTGTTTTTT	CASSQEQGRIVSTGELFF
.	few	TRBJ1-1	TRBV2	TGTGCCAGCAGTGAGCAGGGTGGCACTGAAGCTTTCTTT	CASSEQGGTEAFF
.	.	TRBJ1-1	TRBV19	TGTGCCAGTACTAACCTCCGGGGGGAAAGGAGGACTGAAGCTTTCTTT	CASTNLRGERRTEAFF
.	.	TRBJ1-2	TRBV15	TGTGCCACCAGCAGAGGGACAAACTATGGCTACACCTTC	CATSRGTNYGYTF
TRBD1	few	TRBJ2-5	TRBV7-3	TGTGCCAGCAGTCGGACAGGGGATTTGCGAGAGACCCAGTACTTC	CASSRTGDLRETQYF
TRBD1	.	TRBJ1-2	TRBV20-1	TGCAGTGCTAGAGTGTCGAGGACAGGGGGTAGGGCTAACTATGGCTACACCTTC	CSARVSRTGGRANYGYTF
TRBD1	once	TRBJ1-5	TRBV27	TGTGCCAGCAGTTCGATAACAGGGGCCAATCAGCCCCAGCATTTT	CASSSITGANQPQHF
.	.	TRBJ1-5	TRBV19	TGTGCCAGTAGTGCCGTTTATAGCAATCAGCCCCAGCATTTT	CASSAVYSNQPQHF
TRBD2	.	TRBJ2-7	TRBV7-6	TGTGCCAGCAGCTCCGGGACTAGCGGTACCTACGAGCAGTACTTC	CASSSGTSGTYEQYF
TRBD2	.	TRBJ2-1	TRBV6-1	TGTGCCAGCAGTGACCTTTGGCGGGAGGGGGTCCATGAGCAGTTCTTC	CASSDLWREGVHEQFF
TRBD1	.	TRBJ1-2	TRBV12-3/TRBV12-4	TGTGCCAGCAGTGTAGACAGGGGTGGCTACACCTTC	CASSVDRGGYTF
.	.	TRBJ2-1	TRBV19	TGTGCCAGTACCACTGCCCGATACAATGAGCAGTTCTTC	CASTTARYNEQFF
.	.	TRBJ1-1	TRBV6-1	TGTGCCAGCAGCGGTACAGGACGGCATGAAGCTTTCTTT	CASSGTGRHEAFF
.	.	TRBJ1-2	TRBV18	TGTGCCAGCTCACCTGGCCAGATCGTTCCCTACACCTTC	CASSPGQIVPYTF
.	.	TRBJ1-1	TRBV2	TGTGCCAGCAGTGAAGCTCGGACTGAAGCTTTCTTT	CASSEARTEAFF
TRBD2	.	TRBJ2-5	TRBV5-1	TGCGCCAGCAGCTTGTACGGACTAGCGGGAGGGCCAGAAGAGACCCAGTACTTC	CASSLYGLAGGPEETQYF
.	.	TRBJ1-1	TRBV11-2	TGTGCCAGCAGCGTGGCGACGGTGAACACTGAAGCTTTCTTT	CASSVATVNTEAFF
TRBD1	.	TRBJ1-4	TRBV7-9	TGTGCCAGCAGCCTCCAGGGGGACTCAAATGAAAAACTGTTTTTT	CASSLQGDSNEKLFF
.	.	TRBJ1-1	TRBV19	TGTGCCAGTAGTCTCAGTCTCATGAACACTGAAGCTTTCTTT	CASSLSLMNTEAFF
.	few	TRBJ1-2	TRBV20-1	TGCAGTGCTAGAGACTGGCCTACTAACTATGGCTACACCTTC	CSARDWPTNYGYTF
TRBD1	.	TRBJ1-1	TRBV12-3/TRBV12-4	TGTGCCAGCAGTCGGGACAGGGGAGGGGTTCTGAACACTGAAGCTTTCTTT	CASSRDRGGVLNTEAFF
.	once	TRBJ1-2	TRBV12-3/TRBV12-4	TGTGCCAGCAGTTTATCGAACTATGGCTACACCTTC	CASSLSNYGYTF
.	.	TRBJ2-2	TRBV24-1	TGTGCCACCAGTGATTTATTAGCACGGGAGCTGTTTTTT	CATSDLLARELFF
TRBD1	.	TRBJ2-7	TRBV10-2	TGCGCCAGCAGTTATACAGGGACAGGGGCCTACGAGCAGTACTTC	CASSYTGTGAYEQYF